Included here is one T cell receptor beta chain sequence, with context. The antigen is not known. TCRdb reanalysed the reads using MiXCR and keeps one entry per CDR3 protein. The profile shows hundreds of thousands of distinct CDR3 sequences, less than 25% of them singletons. This sample is part of a study of T cell repertoires in cytomegalovirus infection. This CDR3 has 11 residues. From germline, CDR1 is SQVTM and CDR2 ANQGSEA. V was pared by 6 bases and J by 11 bases, with 16 bases between. Study-level results: Pooled public TCR beta family frequency picked out CMV carriers with the relevant HLA.

The receptor comes from a human donor in good health (CMV status not recorded). Some clones in this sample may be carry-over from other donors' samples. The rearrangement uses TRBV29-1 and TRBJ1-1; D is possibly TRBD1 (6 bases). Sequencing input: CD8+ T cells from PBMCs. The CDR3 spells CSVSTGRGAFF. CDR3 bases: TGCAGCGTGTCGACAGGCCGGGGGGCTTTCTTT.